Listed below are T cell receptor beta chains from one sample, sequenced in a study of T cell changes during pregnancy in multiple sclerosis. Sequencing used immunoSEQ multiplex PCR; TCRdb keeps in-frame clones, though not all of them. The sample contains fewer than 25,000 clones, over 85% of which appear only once. The material was CD8+ T cells from peripheral blood mononuclear cells, obtained in the third trimester of pregnancy. These receptors were taken from a female donor in good health, enrolled as a control in a pregnancy study. CDR3s leave out the opening cysteine and the closing phenylalanine or tryptophan. Not all rows give a size; the values are once, few, many and, for expanded clones, a class.

-	TRBV5-3	TRBJ2-5	ARSLEIRPGRLETQY
-	TRBV7-2	TRBJ2-1	ASSLPATAVTYNEQF
-	TRBV2	TRBJ2-7	ASSEQVPYEQY
-	TRBV5-6	TRBJ2-7	ASSSDREYEQY
-	TRBV19	TRBJ2-2	ASSTFVGVLDTGELF
-	TRBV7-9	TRBJ2-7	ASSYLAGGNYEQY
few	TRBV6-1	TRBJ2-2	ASSELADTGELF
-	TRBV6-1	TRBJ2-1	ASSEAVRDSSYNEQF
few	TRBV28	TRBJ1-5	ASRPTTGGGQPQH
-	TRBV7-3	TRBJ2-1	ASSSGTGNNEQF
-	TRBV6-4	TRBJ1-5	ASSESVNQPQH
-	TRBV6-1	TRBJ1-1	ASRGLTGDTEAF
-	TRBV10-2	TRBJ2-3	ASNMIPGQGYIMGDTQY
-	TRBV9	TRBJ2-5	ASSVGLAEWGETQY
-	TRBV6-5	TRBJ1-5	ASSSQTDRIQPQH
-	TRBV6-1	TRBJ2-1	ASREPSSYNEQF
-	TRBV13	TRBJ2-7	ASSPVTAGSSYEQY
-	TRBV21-1	TRBJ1-3	ASSSWTGSGNTIY